This T cell receptor (beta chain) was sequenced for a study of OX40 agonist ivuxolimab in advanced cancers. This table comes from immunoSEQ multiplex PCR, and its TCRdb copy is limited to in-frame clones, with some not included. The table has 65,000 to 95,000 clones, around 86% seen once. Per the germline V gene, CDR1 is MDHEN and CDR2 is SYDVKM. The length of the CDR3 is 15 residues. Trimming cost V 6 bases and J 7 bases, with 16 bases left between them. This clone was recorded a few times. This clonotype originated in an adult with an advanced solid tumor such as melanoma, head and neck, liver or kidney cancer. The chain recombines TRBV28 with TRBJ1-6; no clear D. The source material was CD4+ or CD8+ T cells sorted from blood, sampled in a trial of the OX40 agonist ivuxolimab. Here the CDR3 DNA reads TGTGCCAGCAGCGACTCCCTGGACGGAAATTCACCCCTCCACTTT. Protein sequence: CASSDSLDGNSPLHF.